This passage covers 15 T cell receptor beta chains from one sample sequenced in a study of T cell clusters in autoimmune cytopenias. Multiplex touch-down PCR amplified TRB using TRB-A and TRB-B pools in one tube. Following a re-call of the multiplex PCR reads, TCRdb has one entry per CDR3 protein and lacks DNA. This sample's table has more than 4,500 distinct CDR3 sequences. TRB was amplified from about 250 ng of peripheral blood genomic DNA per sample. The sequencing sample was made of peripheral blood. The receptors were gathered from a human donor with an autoimmune cytopenia or autoimmune hepatitis (not recorded which).

V usage is TRBV27 and J usage is TRBJ1-1; checking the TCRdb D call of TRBD1 is not possible without DNA. Per the germline V gene, CDR1 is MNHEY and CDR2 is SMNVEV (reference sequence). The CDR3 contains 14 residues. The CDR3 sequence is CASTSGQGNTEAFF.

V and J are TRBV5-1 and TRBJ2-7; no DNA is available, so the TRBD2 call from TCRdb remains unchecked. CDR1 and CDR2 from the germline V gene are SGHRS and YFSETQ. This CDR3 contains 13 residues. CDR3 residues: CASSFEGNYEQYF. The entire variable domain, with the rest obtained from reference TRBV5-1 and TRBJ2-7, is as follows: KAGVTQTPRYLIKTRGQQVTLSCSPISGHRSVSWYQQTPGQGLQFLFEYFSETQRNKGNFPGRFSGRQFSNSRSEMNVSTLELGDSALYLCASSFEGNYEQYFGPGTRLTVT.

The chain links TRBV7-2 to TRBJ2-1; TCRdb's D call of TRBD2 is untestable without DNA. The CDR3 has 14 residues. Per germline, CDR1 SGHTA and CDR2 FQGNSA. CDR3 loop: CASSRKRELDEQFF. Filled out from reference TRBV7-2 and TRBJ2-1, the complete variable domain reads GAGVSQSPSNKVTEKGKDVELRCDPISGHTALYWYRQSLGQGLEFLIYFQGNSAPDKSGLPSDRFSAERTGGSVSTLTIQRTQQEDSAVYLCASSRKRELDEQFFGPGTRLTVL.

According to its frequency, this clonotype is medium-sized. This chain's CDR3 is CSVTSGLAGGDTSTDTQYF. The chain links TRBV29-1 to TRBJ2-3; TCRdb's D call of TRBD2 is untestable without DNA. Germline V gene lookup returns CDR1 SQVTM and CDR2 ANQGSEA. The CDR3 is made up of 19 amino acids.

This chain uses TRBV18 with TRBJ1-5. The CDR3 consists of 15 residues. Germline-derived CDR1 and CDR2 are KGHSH and LQKENI. This CDR3 is CASSSPGGLYQPQHF.

This rearrangement joins TRBV13 to TRBJ2-7; checking the TCRdb D call of TRBD2 is not possible without DNA. The CDR3 is made up of 13 amino acids. The germline gives CDR1 PRHDT, CDR2 FYEKMQ (reference sequence). CDR3 residues: CASSVGPAVEQYF. The whole variable domain, filled in from reference TRBV13 and TRBJ2-7, reads AAGVIQSPRHLIKEKRETATLKCYPIPRHDTVYWYQQGPGQDPQFLISFYEKMQSDKGSIPDRFSAQQFSDYHSELNMSSLELGDSALYFCASSVGPAVEQYFGPGTRLTVT.

This chain connects TRBV7-2 to TRBJ1-6. The CDR3 spans 14 residues. Germline assignment: CDR1 SGHTA and CDR2 FQGNSA. This CDR3 is CASRTASSNSPLHF.

The chain joins TRBV6-5 to TRBJ2-7; TCRdb's D call, TRBD2, is unchecked because there is no DNA. Germline values: CDR1 MNHEY, CDR2 SVGAGI. The length of the CDR3 is 18 residues. CDR3 residues: CASSAPGWGGGGTYEQYF.

This clonotype is deemed medium-sized by its frequency. The V call is TRBV19, the J call TRBJ2-7; the D gene TCRdb calls, TRBD1, cannot be checked with no DNA. CDR3 length: 15 amino acids. CDR1 LNHDA and CDR2 SQIVND come from the germline V gene (reference sequence). CDR3: CASSIGHGAPYEQYF.

By frequency, this clonotype registers large. The genes are TRBV19 and TRBJ2-1; TCRdb designates TRBD2, a call that cannot be tested without DNA. The CDR3 sequence is 15 residues long. Germline loops: CDR1 LNHDA, CDR2 SQIVND (reference sequence). CDR3 protein: CASSATSGSYNEQFF.

The chain couples TRBV6-5 to TRBJ1-4. The CDR3 has 12 amino acids. Germline V CDR1 and CDR2: MNHEY, SVGAGI. The CDR3 protein is CASSEPHEKLFF.

This clonotype shows up as medium-sized by frequency. The rearrangement links TRBV29-1 to TRBJ2-5; the TCRdb D gene call, TRBD2, has no DNA to confirm it. Germline CDR1 SQVTM, CDR2 ANQGSEA. The CDR3 covers 13 residues. The CDR3 is CSVLTSGQETQYF.

Judged by frequency, this clonotype is medium-sized. V usage is TRBV6-5 and J usage is TRBJ2-7; absent DNA, TCRdb's TRBD1 call cannot be checked. Germline V gene sequence: CDR1 MNHEY, CDR2 SVGAGI. This CDR3 is 15 amino acids long. CDR3 in amino acids: CASSYLRGGAGEQYF.

V and J are TRBV12-3 or TRBV12-4 and TRBJ1-2; absent DNA, TCRdb's TRBD1 call cannot be checked. The CDR3 sequence is 15 residues long. The chain's CDR3 is CASSLGSPGRGGYTF.

The J gene is TRBJ2-1, the V gene TRBV20-1; TCRdb designates TRBD1, a call that cannot be tested without DNA. Germline values: CDR1 DFQATT, CDR2 SNEGSKA (reference sequence). This CDR3 is built from 13 residues. The CDR3: CSARGQGRNEQFF.